This T cell receptor beta chain was identified during a study of vaccination and CD4 T cells after COVID-19. Turning to the study itself: Taking of post-vaccine samples occurred a median approximately 72 days after dose two (range 14 to 241). For control cultures, the treatment was a CEFX pool, an HIV-1 Nef pool, or no peptide. Spike peptides, overlapping and drawn from SARS-CoV-2, HCoV-NL63, HCoV-OC43 and HCoV-229E, were used to stimulate cells.

This clonotype has only a few counts. Its antigen is not identified. V shed 5 bases and J shed 4 bases, with 9 bases lying between them. The CDR3 has 12 residues. The germline V gene encodes CDR1 DFQATT and CDR2 SNEGSKA (reference sequence). Treatment noted: approximately 10-day PBMC culture with coronavirus spike peptide pools or control peptides (ViraFEST assay). During the years 2011-2018, before the COVID-19 pandemic, the unexposed donor's CD4+ T cells were collected. Oncomine TCR Beta short-read sequencing was applied to DNA from cultured CD4+ T cells. Genomic DNA was isolated from CD4+ T cells that had been cultured. MiXCR, run by TCRdb on the PCR reads, gives a single entry per CDR3 protein. The sample consists of 6,000 to 8,000 distinct CDR3 sequences, around two fifths of them appearing once.

The clonotype comes from a human donor in good health. Sequencing was done on a sample of CD4+ T cells from blood, cultured in vitro. The V gene is TRBV20-1, the J gene TRBJ1-5, with a weak D call TRBD1 (6 bases). The CDR3 region has the DNA TGCAGTGCTTTACAGGGTAATCAGCCCCAGCATTTT. Its translation is CSALQGNQPQHF.